Below, 12 T cell receptor beta chains from the same sample are listed, as sequenced in a study of blood T cells in healthy people across ages. Using a J-beta primer mix together with a sample-barcoded 5' primer, a second PCR was run for roughly 6 to 12 cycles. Using its own MiXCR run on the 5' RACE reads, TCRdb lists one record per CDR3 protein. The table has 650,000 to 900,000 distinct CDR3 sequences, around 62% seen once. Material: blood. The receptors come from a man younger than 45 in good health.

This clonotype was counted only a few times. The genes are TRBV2 and TRBJ1-5; D is perhaps TRBD1 (5 bases). Trimming took off 6 bases at V and 0 bases at J, with 15 bases between the two ends. CDR3 length: 16 residues. Looked up from germline, CDR1 is SNHLY and CDR2 is FYNNEI. CDR3 in amino acids: CASSYDDSSSNQPQHF. Here the CDR3 DNA reads TGTGCCAGCAGCTACGATGACAGTTCTAGCAATCAGCCCCAGCATTTT.

The rearrangement uses TRBV12-3 or TRBV12-4 and TRBJ2-1; D perhaps matches TRBD2 (5 bases). Trimming shortened V by 7 bases and J by 8 bases, and 18 bases separated the two germline ends. This CDR3 has 14 amino acids. The CDR3 DNA reads TGTGCCAGCACCCCATCTGGAGGAACCGATGAGCAGTTCTTC. Amino acid sequence: CASTPSGGTDEQFF.

The CDR3 reads CSARGTAQETQYF. The DNA for the CDR3 is TGCAGTGCTAGGGGGACAGCGCAAGAGACCCAGTACTTC. V is TRBV20-1 and J is TRBJ2-4; 7 bases map to TRBD1. The J call may be faulty, since TRBJ2-5 better matches the DNA end. Per germline, CDR1 DFQATT and CDR2 SNEGSKA (reference sequence). This CDR3 has 13 residues.

J is TRBJ1-2 and V is TRBV9, with D possibly being TRBD1 (6 bases). This CDR3 is built from 14 residues. V was clipped by 0 bases and J by 4 bases, with 10 bases between them. Germline CDR1 SGDLS, CDR2 YYNGEE. The CDR3 DNA follows: TGTGCCAGCAGCGTAGGGGGGGCAGCCTATGGCTACACCTTC. Encoded protein: CASSVGGAAYGYTF.

The chain couples TRBV12-3 or TRBV12-4 to TRBJ2-4, with a possible D match to TRBD2 (6 bases). The CDR3 is 14 amino acids. V was cut by 0 bases and J by 7 bases, with 10 bases left in between. CDR3 nucleotides: TGTGCCAGCAGTTTAGCCGCTGCGGGGAACATTCAGTACTTC. This codes for CASSLAAAGNIQYF.

This chain joins TRBV10-3 and TRBJ2-7, with D maybe TRBD1 (5 bases). Germline V gives CDR1 ENHRY, CDR2 SYGVKD. Trimming removed 2 bases from V and 0 bases from J, with 14 bases in between. This CDR3 has 16 residues. The CDR3 reads CAISEDETDHSYEQYF. CDR3 nucleotide sequence: TGTGCCATCAGTGAGGATGAGACAGACCACTCCTACGAGCAGTACTTC.

This clonotype showed up just a few times. This chain uses TRBV5-6 with TRBJ2-4; 8 bases are a match to TRBD2. The J call may be faulty, since TRBJ2-7 better matches the DNA end. Germline V gives CDR1 SGHDT, CDR2 YYEEEE. The CDR3 spans 13 residues. This chain's CDR3 is CASNPGGLNEQYF. The CDR3 nucleotides read TGTGCCAGCAATCCGGGGGGGCTGAACGAGCAGTACTTC.

This clonotype was seen a handful of times. The genes are TRBV7-7 and TRBJ2-1; 10 nucleotides match TRBD2. The CDR3 has 15 amino acids. Trimming removed 4 bases from V and 8 bases from J; junction bases left unmatched: 8. CDR1 is SSHAT, CDR2 FNYEAQ, per germline (reference sequence). The CDR3 DNA follows: TGTGCCAGCAGCTCCCTTCAGCGGGGGGGCGATGAGCAGTTCTTC. It specifies CASSSLQRGGDEQFF.

The gene calls are TRBV7-2 and TRBJ2-7; possible D gene TRBD2, 6 bases. V was shortened by 5 bases and J by 3 bases, with 20 bases between the two germline ends. CDR3 length: 16 residues. Germline CDR1 SGHTA, CDR2 FQGNSA. The CDR3 spells CASSPQGQRGGYEQYF. Here the CDR3 DNA reads TGTGCCAGCAGCCCTCAGGGTCAGAGGGGAGGCTACGAGCAGTACTTC.

This clonotype appeared a few times. V gene TRBV6-5 combines with J gene TRBJ2-3, with a possible D match to TRBD2 (6 bases). From germline, CDR1 is MNHEY and CDR2 SVGAGI. CDR3 length: 14 amino acids. Between the trimmed V and J ends, which lost 8 bases and 0 bases, there was a span of 12 bases. In DNA, the CDR3 is TGTGCCAGCGGACTACGGGCTAGCACAGATACGCAGTATTTT. Its translation: CASGLRASTDTQYF.

This clonotype occurred a few times. This chain joins TRBV7-7 and TRBJ2-1; 14 bases fit TRBD2. The CDR3 length is 18 residues. CDR1 is SSHAT, CDR2 FNYEAQ, per germline (reference sequence). V shed 5 bases and J 3 bases; nucleotides not matched to a gene: 9. As DNA, the CDR3 is TGTGCCAGCAGCCAGGGACTAGCGGGGGTTATCGACTACAATGAGCAGTTCTTC. Residues: CASSQGLAGVIDYNEQFF.

The V gene is TRBV3-1, the J gene TRBJ1-5, with TRBD1 as a possible D gene (5 bases). Looked up from germline, CDR1 is LGHDT and CDR2 is YNNKEL (reference sequence). V was shortened by 1 base and J by 7 bases, with 8 bases between the two germline ends. The length of the CDR3 is 13 residues. The CDR3 sequence is CASSQAGRQPQHF. The CDR3 DNA follows: TGTGCCAGCAGCCAAGCGGGACGGCAGCCCCAGCATTTT.